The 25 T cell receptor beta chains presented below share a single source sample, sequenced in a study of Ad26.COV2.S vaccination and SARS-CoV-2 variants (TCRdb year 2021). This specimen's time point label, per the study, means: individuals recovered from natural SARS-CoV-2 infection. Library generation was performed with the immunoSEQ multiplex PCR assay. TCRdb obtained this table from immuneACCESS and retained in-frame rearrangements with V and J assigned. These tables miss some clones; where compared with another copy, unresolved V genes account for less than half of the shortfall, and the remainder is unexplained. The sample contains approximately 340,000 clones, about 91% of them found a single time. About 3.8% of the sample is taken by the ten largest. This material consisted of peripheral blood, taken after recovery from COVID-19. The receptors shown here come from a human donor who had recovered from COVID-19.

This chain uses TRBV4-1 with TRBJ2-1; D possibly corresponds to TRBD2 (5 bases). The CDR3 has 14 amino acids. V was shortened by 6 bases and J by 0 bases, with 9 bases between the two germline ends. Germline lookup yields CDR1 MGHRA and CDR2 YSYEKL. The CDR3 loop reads CASSLEGSYNEQFF. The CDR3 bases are TGCGCCAGCAGTCTCGAGGGCTCCTACAATGAGCAGTTCTTC.

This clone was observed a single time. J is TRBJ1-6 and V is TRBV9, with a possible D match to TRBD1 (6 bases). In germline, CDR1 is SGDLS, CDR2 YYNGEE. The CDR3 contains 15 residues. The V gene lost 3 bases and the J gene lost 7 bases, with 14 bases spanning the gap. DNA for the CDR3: TGTGCCAGCAGCGCAACACAGGGTCCGAATTCACCCCTCCACTTT. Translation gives CASSATQGPNSPLHF.

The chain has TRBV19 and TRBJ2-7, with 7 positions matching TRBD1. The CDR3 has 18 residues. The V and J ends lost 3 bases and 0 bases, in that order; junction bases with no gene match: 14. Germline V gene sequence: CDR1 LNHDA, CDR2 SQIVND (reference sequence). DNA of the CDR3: TGTGCCAGTAGTATTGGGCTTGAACAGGGGACCAGCTCCTACGAGCAGTACTTC. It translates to CASSIGLEQGTSSYEQYF.

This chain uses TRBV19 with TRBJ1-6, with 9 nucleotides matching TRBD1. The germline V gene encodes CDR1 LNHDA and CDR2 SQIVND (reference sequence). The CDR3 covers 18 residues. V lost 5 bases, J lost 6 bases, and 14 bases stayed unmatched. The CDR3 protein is CASSFDGTGIIGNSPLHF. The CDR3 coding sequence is TGTGCCAGTAGTTTTGACGGGACAGGGATTATTGGTAATTCACCCCTCCACTTT.

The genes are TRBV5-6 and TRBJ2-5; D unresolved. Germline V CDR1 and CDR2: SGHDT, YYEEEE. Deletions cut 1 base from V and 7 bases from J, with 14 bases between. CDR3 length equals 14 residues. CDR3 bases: TGTGCCAGCAGCTTGTTGAGGAGCAAGGGGACCCAGTACTTC. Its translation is CASSLLRSKGTQYF.

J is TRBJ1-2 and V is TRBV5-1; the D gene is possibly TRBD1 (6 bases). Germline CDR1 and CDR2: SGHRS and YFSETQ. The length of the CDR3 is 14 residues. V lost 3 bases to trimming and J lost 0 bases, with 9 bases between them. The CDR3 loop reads CASSYGTPNYGYTF. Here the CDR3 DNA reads TGCGCCAGCAGCTACGGGACACCTAACTATGGCTACACCTTC.

Here the CDR3 DNA reads TGCGCCAGCAGCCAATCCCTCCGGACAGGGAGTAGTTTTGTGGATGGCTACACCTTC. Translation gives CASSQSLRTGSSFVDGYTF. The chain has TRBV4-3 and TRBJ1-2; 8 positions agree with TRBD1. Per germline, CDR1 LGHNA and CDR2 YSLEER. The CDR3 length is 19 residues. The J segment lost 6 bases and the V segment lost 2 bases, leaving 20 bases of the junction unmatched.

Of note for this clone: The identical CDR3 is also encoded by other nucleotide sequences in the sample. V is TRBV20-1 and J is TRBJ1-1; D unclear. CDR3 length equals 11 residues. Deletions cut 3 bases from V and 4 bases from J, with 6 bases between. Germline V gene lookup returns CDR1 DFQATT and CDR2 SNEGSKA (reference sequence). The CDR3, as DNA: TGCAGTGCTAGTGGAGGCACTGAAGCTTTCTTT. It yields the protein CSASGGTEAFF.

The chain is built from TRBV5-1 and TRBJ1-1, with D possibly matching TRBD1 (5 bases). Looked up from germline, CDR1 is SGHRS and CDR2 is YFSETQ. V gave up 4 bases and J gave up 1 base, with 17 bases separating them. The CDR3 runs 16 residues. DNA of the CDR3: TGCGCCAGCAGCCAAAATATCATCACAGGGAACACTGAAGCTTTCTTT. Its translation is CASSQNIITGNTEAFF.

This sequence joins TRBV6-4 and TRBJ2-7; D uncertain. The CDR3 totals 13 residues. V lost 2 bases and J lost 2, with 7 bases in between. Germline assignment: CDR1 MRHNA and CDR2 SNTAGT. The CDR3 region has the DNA TGTGCCAGCAGTGACATGGTAACCTACGAGCAGTACTTC. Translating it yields CASSDMVTYEQYF.

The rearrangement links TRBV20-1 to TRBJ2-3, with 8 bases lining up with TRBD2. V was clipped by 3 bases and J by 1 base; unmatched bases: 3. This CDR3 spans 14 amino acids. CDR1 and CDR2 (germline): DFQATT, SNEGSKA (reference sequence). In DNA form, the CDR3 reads TGCAGTGCTAGTCTAGCGGGCCGCACAGATACGCAGTATTTT. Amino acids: CSASLAGRTDTQYF.

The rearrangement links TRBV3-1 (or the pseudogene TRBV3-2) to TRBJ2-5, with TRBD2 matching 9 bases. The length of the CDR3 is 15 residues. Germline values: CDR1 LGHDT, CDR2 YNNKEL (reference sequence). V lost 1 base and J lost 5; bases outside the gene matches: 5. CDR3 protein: CASSQGTSDHETQYF. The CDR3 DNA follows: TGTGCCAGCAGCCAAGGGACTAGCGATCACGAGACCCAGTACTTC.

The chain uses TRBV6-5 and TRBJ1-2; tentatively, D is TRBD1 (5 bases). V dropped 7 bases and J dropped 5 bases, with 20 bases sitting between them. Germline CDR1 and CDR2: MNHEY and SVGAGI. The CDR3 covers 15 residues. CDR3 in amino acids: CASKPRQTGDYGYTF. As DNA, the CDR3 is TGTGCCAGCAAGCCCAGACAGACGGGGGATTATGGCTACACCTTC.

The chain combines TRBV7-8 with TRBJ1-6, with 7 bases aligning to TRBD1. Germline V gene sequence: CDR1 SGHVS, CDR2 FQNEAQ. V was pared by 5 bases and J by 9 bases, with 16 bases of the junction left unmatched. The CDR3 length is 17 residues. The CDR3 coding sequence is TGTGCCAGCAGCCCGCAGGGTAGTGCAGGGGGAGGTTCACCCCTCCACTTT. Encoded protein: CASSPQGSAGGGSPLHF.

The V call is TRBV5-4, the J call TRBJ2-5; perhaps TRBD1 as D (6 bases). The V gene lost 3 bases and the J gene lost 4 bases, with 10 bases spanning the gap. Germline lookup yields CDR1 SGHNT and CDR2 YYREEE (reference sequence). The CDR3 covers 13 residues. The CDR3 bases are TGTGCCAGCAGCTCTCGACAGGCAGAGACCCAGTACTTC. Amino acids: CASSSRQAETQYF.

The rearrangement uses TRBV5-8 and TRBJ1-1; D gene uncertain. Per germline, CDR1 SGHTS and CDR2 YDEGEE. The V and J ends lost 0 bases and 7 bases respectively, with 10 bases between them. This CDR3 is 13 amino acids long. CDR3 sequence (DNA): TGTGCCAGCAGCTTGGACCGGGCCTTTGAAGCTTTCTTT. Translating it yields CASSLDRAFEAFF.

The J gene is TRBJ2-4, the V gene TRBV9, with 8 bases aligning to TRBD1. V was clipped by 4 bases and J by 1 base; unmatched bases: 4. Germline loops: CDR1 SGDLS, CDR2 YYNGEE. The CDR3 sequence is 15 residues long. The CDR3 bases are TGTGCCAGCAGCTCAGGGGGCCAGGCCAAAAACATTCAGTACTTC. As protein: CASSSGGQAKNIQYF.

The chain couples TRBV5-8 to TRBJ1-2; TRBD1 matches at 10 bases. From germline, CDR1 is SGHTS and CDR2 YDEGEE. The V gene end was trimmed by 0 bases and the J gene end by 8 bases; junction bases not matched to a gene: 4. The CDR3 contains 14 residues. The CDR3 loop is CASSLGDRGRGYTF. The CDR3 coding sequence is TGTGCCAGCAGCTTGGGGGACAGGGGTCGCGGCTACACCTTC.

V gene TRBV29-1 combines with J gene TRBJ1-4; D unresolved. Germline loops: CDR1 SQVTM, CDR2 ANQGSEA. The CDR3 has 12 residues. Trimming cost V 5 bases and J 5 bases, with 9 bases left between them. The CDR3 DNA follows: TGCAGCGTTTCCAAGGAGAATGAAAAACTGTTTTTT. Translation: CSVSKENEKLFF.

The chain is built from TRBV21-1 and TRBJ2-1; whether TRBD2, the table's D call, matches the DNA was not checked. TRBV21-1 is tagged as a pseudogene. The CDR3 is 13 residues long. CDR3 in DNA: TGTGCCAGCAGCAAAATGGGGAGGAATGAGCAGTTCTTC. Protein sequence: CASSKMGRNEQFF.

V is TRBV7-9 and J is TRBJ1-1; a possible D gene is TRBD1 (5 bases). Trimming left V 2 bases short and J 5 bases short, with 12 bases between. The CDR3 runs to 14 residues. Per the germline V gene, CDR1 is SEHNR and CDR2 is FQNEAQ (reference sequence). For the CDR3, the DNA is TGTGCCAGCAGCTTATCCCCAGGGTGGACTGAAGCTTTCTTT. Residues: CASSLSPGWTEAFF.

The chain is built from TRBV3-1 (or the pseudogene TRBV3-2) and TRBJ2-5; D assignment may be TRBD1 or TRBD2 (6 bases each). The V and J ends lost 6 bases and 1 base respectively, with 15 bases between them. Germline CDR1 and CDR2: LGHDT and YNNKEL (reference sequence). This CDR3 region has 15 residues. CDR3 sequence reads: CASRLTGAIQETQYF. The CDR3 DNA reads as TGTGCCAGCAGGTTGACGGGGGCTATCCAAGAGACCCAGTACTTC.

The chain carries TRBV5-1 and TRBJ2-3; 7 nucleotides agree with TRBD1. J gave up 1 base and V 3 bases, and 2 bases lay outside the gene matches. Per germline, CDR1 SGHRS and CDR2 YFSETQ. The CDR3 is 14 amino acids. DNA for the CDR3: TGCGCCAGCAGCTGGGACAGCCGCACAGATACGCAGTATTTT. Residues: CASSWDSRTDTQYF. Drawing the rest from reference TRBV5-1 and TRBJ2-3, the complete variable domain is KAGVTQTPRYLIKTRGQQVTLSCSPISGHRSVSWYQQTPGQGLQFLFEYFSETQRNKGNFPGRFSGRQFSNSRSEMNVSTLELGDSALYLCASSWDSRTDTQYFGPGTRLTVL.

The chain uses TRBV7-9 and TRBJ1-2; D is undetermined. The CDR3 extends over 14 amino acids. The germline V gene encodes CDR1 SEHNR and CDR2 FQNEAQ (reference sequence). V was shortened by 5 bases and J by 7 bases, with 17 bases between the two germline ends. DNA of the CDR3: TGTGCCAGCAGCGATTCGGTCTATTCGTCTGGCTACACCTTC. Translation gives CASSDSVYSSGYTF.

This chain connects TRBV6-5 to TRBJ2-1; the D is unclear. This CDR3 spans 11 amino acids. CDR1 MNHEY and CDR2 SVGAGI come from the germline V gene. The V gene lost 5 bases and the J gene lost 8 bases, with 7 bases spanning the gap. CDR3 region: CASSKVDEQFF. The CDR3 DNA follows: TGTGCCAGCAGTAAGGTCGATGAGCAGTTCTTC.